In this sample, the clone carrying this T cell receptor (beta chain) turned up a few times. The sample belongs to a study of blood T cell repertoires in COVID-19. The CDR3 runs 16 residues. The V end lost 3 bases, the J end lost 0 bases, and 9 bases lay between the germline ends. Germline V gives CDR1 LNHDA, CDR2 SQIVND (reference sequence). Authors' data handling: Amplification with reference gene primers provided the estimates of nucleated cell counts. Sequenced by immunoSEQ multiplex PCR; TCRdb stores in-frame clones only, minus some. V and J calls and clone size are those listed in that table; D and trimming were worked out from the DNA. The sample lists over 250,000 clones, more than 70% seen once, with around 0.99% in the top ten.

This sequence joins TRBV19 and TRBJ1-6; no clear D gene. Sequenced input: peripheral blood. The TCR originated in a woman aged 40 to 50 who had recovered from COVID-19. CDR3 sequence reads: CASSISGSSYNSPLHF. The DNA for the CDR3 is TGTGCCAGTAGTATCTCGGGGAGCTCCTATAATTCACCCCTCCACTTT.